The next 16 T cell receptor beta chains were all read from a single sample in a study of shared clonotypes between healthy human individuals. Data came from immunoSEQ multiplex PCR; TCRdb stores just in-frame clones and leaves some out. The sample carries approximately 2.5 million clones, 85% to 95% recorded once. Material for sequencing was naive CD4+ T cells sorted from blood. Subset: CD45RA+ positively selected. All receptors derive from a man younger than 35 in good health.

The chain joins TRBV6-6 to TRBJ2-2; 8 bases agree with TRBD1. The V segment lost 0 bases and the J segment 7 bases; nucleotides outside the gene matches: 7. CDR1 MNHNY and CDR2 SVGAGI come from the germline V gene (reference sequence). The CDR3 extends over 16 amino acids. The CDR3 is CASSYSYRGISGELFF. The CDR3 nucleotides read TGTGCCAGCAGTTACTCATACAGGGGGATTAGCGGGGAGCTGTTTTTT.

With respect to this clone: One junction end does not reproduce the germline sequence, and a read error may be involved. This rearrangement joins TRBV28 to TRBJ1-5; the match to TRBD1 covers 7 bases. The germline gives CDR1 MDHEN, CDR2 SYDVKM. CDR3 size: 15 residues. The CDR3 DNA reads as TGTGCCACCAGTCCCTCAGACAGGGACTATCAGCCCCAGCATTTT. It translates to CATSPSDRDYQPQHF.

This chain connects TRBV7-9 to TRBJ2-2; possibly TRBD1 for D (7 bases). The V end lost 6 bases, the J end lost 5 bases, and 22 bases lay between the germline ends. From germline, CDR1 is SEHNR and CDR2 FQNEAQ (reference sequence). This CDR3 is built from 17 residues. The CDR3 nucleotides are TGTGCCAGCAGTTTGGACAGGCCGGAACGGGGGACCGGGGAGCTGTTTTTT. As protein: CASSLDRPERGTGELFF.

The chain links TRBV5-5 to TRBJ2-6; D is unresolved. The CDR3 runs to 14 residues. Germline CDR1 is SGHKS and CDR2 is YYEKEE (reference sequence). Trimming removed 6 bases from V and 0 bases from J, with 7 bases in between. This chain's CDR3 is CASNGPSGANVLTF. Written as DNA, the CDR3 is TGTGCCAGCAACGGCCCCTCTGGGGCCAACGTCCTGACTTTC.

The rearrangement uses TRBV10-1 and TRBJ1-6; TRBD1 is a possible D gene (5 bases). Trimming took 10 bases from V and 7 from J, leaving 14 bases between them. Germline V gene data show CDR1 as WNHNN and CDR2 as SYGVQD (reference sequence). The CDR3 is 13 amino acids. The CDR3 reads CATRRDYNSPLHF. The CDR3 region has the DNA TGCGCCACCCGCCGGGACTACAATTCACCCCTCCACTTT.

The rearrangement joins TRBV5-1 to TRBJ2-7, with D hard to call. Per germline, CDR1 SGHRS and CDR2 YFSETQ. V gave up 0 bases and J gave up 7 bases, with 11 bases separating them. This CDR3 contains 13 residues. The CDR3 DNA reads TGCGCCAGCAGCTTGGTTGACGGCGGAGAGCAGTACTTC. Amino acid sequence: CASSLVDGGEQYF.

This chain links TRBV2 with TRBJ1-2; 7 nucleotides align to TRBD1. V trimming: 6 bases; J trimming: 4 bases; junction bases outside the gene matches: 8. The germline gives CDR1 SNHLY, CDR2 FYNNEI. This CDR3 spans 14 amino acids. CDR3 in amino acids: CASRDRDPGYGYTF. The DNA for the CDR3 is TGTGCCAGCAGAGACAGGGATCCAGGCTATGGCTACACCTTC.

The genes are TRBV7-2 and TRBJ2-2, with 10 bases matching TRBD2. This CDR3 contains 16 residues. Germline CDR1 is SGHTA and CDR2 is FQGNSA. Trimming removed 5 bases from V and 6 bases from J; junction bases left unmatched: 9. The CDR3 loop reads CASSPSGRADAGELFF. CDR3 bases: TGTGCCAGCAGCCCGAGCGGGAGGGCCGACGCCGGGGAGCTGTTTTTT. The complete variable domain, with remaining parts taken from reference TRBV7-2 and TRBJ2-2, reads GAGVSQSPSNKVTEKGKDVELRCDPISGHTALYWYRQSLGQGLEFLIYFQGNSAPDKSGLPSDRFSAERTGGSVSTLTIQRTQQEDSAVYLCASSPSGRADAGELFFGEGSRLTVL.

CDR3 DNA sequence: TGTGCCAGCAGTGAGAATAGGCGGCCGGAGACCCAGTACTTC. This gives the protein CASSENRRPETQYF. The chain recombines TRBV2 with TRBJ2-5; D gene uncertain. Trimming took off 3 bases at V and 5 bases at J, with 13 bases between the two ends. Germline V gives CDR1 SNHLY, CDR2 FYNNEI. The CDR3 runs 14 residues.

The rearrangement links TRBV5-1 to TRBJ2-7, with 8 bases lining up with TRBD1. The V and J ends lost 3 bases and 2 bases, in that order; junction bases with no gene match: 4. The CDR3 totals 14 residues. In germline, CDR1 is SGHRS, CDR2 YFSETQ. The CDR3 bases are TGCGCCAGCAGCTGGGGCAGGGGGCCCTACGAGCAGTACTTC. This sequence encodes CASSWGRGPYEQYF.

The chain is built from TRBV4-3 and TRBJ2-1; 8 bases are shared with TRBD2. The CDR3 is 15 amino acids. Germline V gene lookup returns CDR1 LGHNA and CDR2 YSLEER. Unmatched junction bases numbered 6, after V lost 6 bases and J lost 2 bases. The DNA of the CDR3 is TGCGCCAGCAGTGACGTACTAGCGGCCTACAATGAGCAGTTCTTC. Its translation is CASSDVLAAYNEQFF.

The chain recombines TRBV6-5 with TRBJ2-1; D ambiguous. The CDR3 consists of 16 residues. The germline V and J ends were trimmed by 0 bases and 0 bases, with 9 bases remaining between them. Germline V gives CDR1 MNHEY, CDR2 SVGAGI. CDR3 in DNA: TGTGCCAGCAGTTACTCCTTTCTGAGCTCCTACAATGAGCAGTTCTTC. Protein: CASSYSFLSSYNEQFF.

The chain combines TRBV9 with TRBJ1-1; TRBD1 might be the D (6 bases). The CDR3 extends over 16 amino acids. CDR1 is SGDLS, CDR2 YYNGEE, per germline. V shed 3 bases and J shed 3 bases, with 18 bases lying between them. For the CDR3, the DNA is TGTGCCAGCAGCGAACCGGGACATTTCAGCGACACTGAAGCTTTCTTT. Amino acids: CASSEPGHFSDTEAFF.

The V and J genes are TRBV28 and TRBJ2-7, with unresolved D. This CDR3 contains 14 residues. The germline V and J ends were trimmed by 5 bases and 3 bases, with 14 bases remaining between them. Germline CDR1 is MDHEN and CDR2 is SYDVKM. The CDR3, as DNA: TGTGCCAGCAGTCCTCGCAATACCTTCTACGAGCAGTACTTC. It encodes CASSPRNTFYEQYF.

This clone was found a few times. The chain combines TRBV7-9 with TRBJ1-5, with a tentative D call TRBD1 (6 bases). Germline V gene lookup returns CDR1 SEHNR and CDR2 FQNEAQ (reference sequence). Trimming cost V 5 bases and J 0 bases, with 20 bases left between them. This CDR3 region has 18 residues. DNA of the CDR3: TGTGCCAGCAGCCGCGGCCAGGGGTTGAGCACTAGCAATCAGCCCCAGCATTTT. It codes for CASSRGQGLSTSNQPQHF.

For this clone: The same CDR3 also results from other DNA sequences found in this sample. V and J are TRBV6-6 and TRBJ1-5; 7 nucleotides align to TRBD1. From germline, CDR1 is MNHNY and CDR2 SVGAGI (reference sequence). V was clipped by 6 bases and J by 3 bases; unmatched bases: 5. This CDR3 is built from 14 residues. CDR3 amino acids: CASSLDRSNQPQHF. DNA for the CDR3: TGTGCCAGCAGCTTGGACAGGTCCAATCAGCCCCAGCATTTT.